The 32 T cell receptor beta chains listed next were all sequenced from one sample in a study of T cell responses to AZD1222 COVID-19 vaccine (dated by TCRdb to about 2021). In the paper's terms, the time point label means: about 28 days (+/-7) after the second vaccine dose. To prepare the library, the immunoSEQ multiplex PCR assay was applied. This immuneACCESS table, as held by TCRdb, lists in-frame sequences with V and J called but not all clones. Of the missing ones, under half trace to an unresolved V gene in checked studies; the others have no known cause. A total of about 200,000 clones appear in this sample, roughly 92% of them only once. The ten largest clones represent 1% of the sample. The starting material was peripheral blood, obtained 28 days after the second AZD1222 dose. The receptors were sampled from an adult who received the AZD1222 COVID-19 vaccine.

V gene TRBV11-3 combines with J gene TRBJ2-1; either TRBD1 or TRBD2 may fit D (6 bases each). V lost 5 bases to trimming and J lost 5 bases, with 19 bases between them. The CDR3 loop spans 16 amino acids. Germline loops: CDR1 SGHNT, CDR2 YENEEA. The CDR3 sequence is CASSPGRRGRDNEQFF. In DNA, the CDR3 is TGTGCCAGCAGCCCCGGAAGGAGGGGGAGAGACAATGAGCAGTTCTTC. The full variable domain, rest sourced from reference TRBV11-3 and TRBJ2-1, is EAGVVQSPRYKIIEKKQPVAFWCNPISGHNTLYWYLQNLGQGPELLIRYENEEAVDDSQLPKDRFSAERLKGVDSTLKIQPAELGDSAVYLCASSPGRRGRDNEQFFGPGTRLTVL.

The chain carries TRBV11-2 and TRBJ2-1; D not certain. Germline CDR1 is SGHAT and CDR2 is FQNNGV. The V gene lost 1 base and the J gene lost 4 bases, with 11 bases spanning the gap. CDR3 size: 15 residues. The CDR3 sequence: CASSLGVGRYNEQFF. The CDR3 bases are TGTGCCAGCAGCTTAGGGGTAGGGCGTTACAATGAGCAGTTCTTC. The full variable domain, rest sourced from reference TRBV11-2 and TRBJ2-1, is EAGVAQSPRYKIIEKRQSVAFWCNPISGHATLYWYQQILGQGPKLLIQFQNNGVVDDSQLPKDRFSAERLKGVDSTLKIQPAKLEDSAVYLCASSLGVGRYNEQFFGPGTRLTVL.

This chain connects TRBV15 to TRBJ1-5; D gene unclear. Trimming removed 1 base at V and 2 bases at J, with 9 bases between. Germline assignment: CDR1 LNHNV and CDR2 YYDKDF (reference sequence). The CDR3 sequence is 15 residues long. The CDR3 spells CATSRAAQGNQPQHF. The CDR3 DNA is TGTGCCACCAGCAGAGCGGCCCAGGGCAATCAGCCCCAGCATTTT.

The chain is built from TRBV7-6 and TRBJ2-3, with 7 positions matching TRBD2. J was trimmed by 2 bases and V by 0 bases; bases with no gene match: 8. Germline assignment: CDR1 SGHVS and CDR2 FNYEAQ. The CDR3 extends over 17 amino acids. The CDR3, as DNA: TGTGCCAGCAGCTTAGCGCTTGCGGGGGTTACCACAGATACGCAGTATTTT. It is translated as CASSLALAGVTTDTQYF.

The CDR3 is CASSLMYGSTDTQYF. Here the CDR3 DNA reads TGTGCCAGCAGCTTAATGTACGGGTCGACAGATACGCAGTATTTT. The J gene is TRBJ2-3, the V gene TRBV5-8; D ambiguous. Deletions cut 2 bases from V and 3 bases from J, with 13 bases between. The germline V gene has CDR1 SGHTS and CDR2 YDEGEE. This CDR3 comprises 15 residues.

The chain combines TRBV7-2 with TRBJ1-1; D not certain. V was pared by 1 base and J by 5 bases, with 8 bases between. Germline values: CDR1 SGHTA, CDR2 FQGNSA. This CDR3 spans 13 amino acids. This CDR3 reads CASSLVASTEAFF. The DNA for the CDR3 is TGTGCCAGCAGCTTAGTGGCGTCGACTGAAGCTTTCTTT.

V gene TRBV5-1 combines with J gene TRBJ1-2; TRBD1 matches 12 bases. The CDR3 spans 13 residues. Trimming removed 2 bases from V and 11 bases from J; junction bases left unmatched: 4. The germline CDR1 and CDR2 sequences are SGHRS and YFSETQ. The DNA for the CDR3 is TGCGCCAGCAGCTTCGGGACAGGGGGCGCATACACCTTC. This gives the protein CASSFGTGGAYTF.

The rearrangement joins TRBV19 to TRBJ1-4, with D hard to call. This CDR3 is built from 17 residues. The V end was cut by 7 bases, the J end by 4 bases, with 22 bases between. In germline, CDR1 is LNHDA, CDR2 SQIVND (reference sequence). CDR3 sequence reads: CASTIDGGRNNNEKLFF. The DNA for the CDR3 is TGTGCCAGTACCATAGATGGTGGGAGGAACAATAATGAAAAACTGTTTTTT.

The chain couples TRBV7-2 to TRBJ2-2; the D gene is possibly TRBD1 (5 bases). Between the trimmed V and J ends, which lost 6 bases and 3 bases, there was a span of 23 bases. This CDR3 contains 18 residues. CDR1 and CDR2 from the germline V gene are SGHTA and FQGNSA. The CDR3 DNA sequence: TGTGCCAGCAGTCTCAGCTTGGGGCGAGTTTTGGACACCGGGGAGCTGTTTTTT. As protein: CASSLSLGRVLDTGELFF.

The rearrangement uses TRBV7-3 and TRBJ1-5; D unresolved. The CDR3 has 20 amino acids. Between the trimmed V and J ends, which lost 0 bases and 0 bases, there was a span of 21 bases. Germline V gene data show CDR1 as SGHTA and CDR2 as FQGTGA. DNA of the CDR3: TGTGCCAGCAGCTTAACGTCGGAGGTACGGCAGGCCATTAGCAATCAGCCCCAGCATTTT. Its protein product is CASSLTSEVRQAISNQPQHF.

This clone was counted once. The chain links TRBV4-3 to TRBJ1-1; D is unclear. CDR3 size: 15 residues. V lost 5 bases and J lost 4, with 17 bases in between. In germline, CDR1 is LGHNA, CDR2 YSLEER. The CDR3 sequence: CASSYIRRGSTEAFF. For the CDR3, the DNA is TGCGCCAGCAGCTACATTCGTCGGGGTAGCACTGAAGCTTTCTTT.

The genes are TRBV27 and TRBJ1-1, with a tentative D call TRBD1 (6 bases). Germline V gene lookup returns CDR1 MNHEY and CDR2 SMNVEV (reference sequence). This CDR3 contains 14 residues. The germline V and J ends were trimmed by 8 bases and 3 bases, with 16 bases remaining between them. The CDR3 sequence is CASGTGQFHTEAFF. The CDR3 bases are TGTGCCAGCGGGACCGGACAGTTTCACACTGAAGCTTTCTTT.

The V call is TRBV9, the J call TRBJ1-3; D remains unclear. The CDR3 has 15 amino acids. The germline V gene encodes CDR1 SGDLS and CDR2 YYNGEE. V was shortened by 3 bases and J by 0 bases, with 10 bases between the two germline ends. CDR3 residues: CASSAAPNSGNTIYF. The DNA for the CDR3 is TGTGCCAGCAGCGCCGCACCGAACTCTGGAAACACCATATATTTT.

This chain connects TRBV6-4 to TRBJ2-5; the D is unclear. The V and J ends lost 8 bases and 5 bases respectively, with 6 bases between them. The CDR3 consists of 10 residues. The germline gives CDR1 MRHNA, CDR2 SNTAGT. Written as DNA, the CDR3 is TGTGCCAGCCCTAGGGAGACCCAGTACTTC. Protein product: CASPRETQYF.

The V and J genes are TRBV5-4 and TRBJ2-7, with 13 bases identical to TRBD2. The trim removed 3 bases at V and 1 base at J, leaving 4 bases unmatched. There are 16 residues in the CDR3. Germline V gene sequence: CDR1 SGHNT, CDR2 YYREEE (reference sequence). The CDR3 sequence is CASSSGLAGASYEQYF. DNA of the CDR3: TGTGCCAGCAGCTCCGGACTAGCGGGGGCTTCCTACGAGCAGTACTTC. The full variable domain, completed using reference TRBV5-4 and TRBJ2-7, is ETGVTQSPTHLIKTRGQQVTLRCSSQSGHNTVSWYQQALGQGPQFIFQYYREEENGRGNFPPRFSGLQFPNYSSELNVNALELDDSALYLCASSSGLAGASYEQYFGPGTRLTVT.

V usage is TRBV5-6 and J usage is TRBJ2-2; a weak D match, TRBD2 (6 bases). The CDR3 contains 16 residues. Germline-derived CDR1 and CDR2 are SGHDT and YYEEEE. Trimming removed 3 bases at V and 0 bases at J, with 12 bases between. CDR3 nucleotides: TGTGCCAGCAGCTCACCCGGGACTGCGAACACCGGGGAGCTGTTTTTT. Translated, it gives CASSSPGTANTGELFF.

The CDR3 nucleotides read TGTGCCAGCAGCTTCACACGGACAGGGTCATCGGAGACCCAGTACTTC. Translation: CASSFTRTGSSETQYF. The V gene is TRBV11-2, the J gene TRBJ2-5; 8 bases fit TRBD1. The CDR3 has 16 amino acids. The germline CDR1 and CDR2 sequences are SGHAT and FQNNGV. The junction had 11 bases not matched to a gene; V was cut back by 3 bases and J by 5 bases. The variable domain in full, completed from reference TRBV11-2 and TRBJ2-5, reads EAGVAQSPRYKIIEKRQSVAFWCNPISGHATLYWYQQILGQGPKLLIQFQNNGVVDDSQLPKDRFSAERLKGVDSTLKIQPAKLEDSAVYLCASSFTRTGSSETQYFGPGTRLLVL.

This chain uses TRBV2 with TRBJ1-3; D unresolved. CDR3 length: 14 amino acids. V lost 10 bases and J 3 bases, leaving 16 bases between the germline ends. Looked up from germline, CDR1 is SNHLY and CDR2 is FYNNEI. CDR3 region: CATSPETFGNTIYF. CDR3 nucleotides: TGTGCCACGTCCCCCGAGACCTTTGGAAACACCATATATTTT.

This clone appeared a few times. The CDR3 is CASSLHRDTGELFF. The CDR3, as DNA: TGTGCCAGCAGTCTACACCGGGACACCGGGGAGCTGTTTTTT. This chain uses TRBV6-5 with TRBJ2-2; D call uncertain. Germline CDR1 MNHEY, CDR2 SVGAGI. Trimming removed 5 bases from V and 3 bases from J, with 10 bases in between. The CDR3 runs 14 residues.

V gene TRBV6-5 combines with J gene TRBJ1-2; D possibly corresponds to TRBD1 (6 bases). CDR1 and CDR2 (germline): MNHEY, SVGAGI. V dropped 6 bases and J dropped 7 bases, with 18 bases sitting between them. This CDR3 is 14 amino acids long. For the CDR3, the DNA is TGTGCCAGCAGCCCAACAGGGCTGCTGGGTGGCTACACCTTC. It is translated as CASSPTGLLGGYTF.

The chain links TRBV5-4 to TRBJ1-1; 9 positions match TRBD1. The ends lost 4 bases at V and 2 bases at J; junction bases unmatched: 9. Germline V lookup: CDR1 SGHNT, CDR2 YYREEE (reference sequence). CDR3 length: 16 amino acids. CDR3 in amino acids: CASSPSPGQGNTEAFF. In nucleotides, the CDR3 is TGTGCCAGCAGCCCAAGCCCGGGACAGGGAAACACTGAAGCTTTCTTT.

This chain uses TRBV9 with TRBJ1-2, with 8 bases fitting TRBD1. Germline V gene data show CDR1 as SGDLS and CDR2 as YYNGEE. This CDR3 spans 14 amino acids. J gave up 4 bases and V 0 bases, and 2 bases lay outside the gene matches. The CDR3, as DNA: TGTGCCAGCAGCGTAGGGACAGGGAGCTATGGCTACACCTTC. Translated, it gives CASSVGTGSYGYTF.

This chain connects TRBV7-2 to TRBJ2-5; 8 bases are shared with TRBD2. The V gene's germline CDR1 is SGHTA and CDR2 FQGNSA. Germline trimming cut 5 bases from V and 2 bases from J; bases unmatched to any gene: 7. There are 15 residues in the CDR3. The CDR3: CASSPGLALQETQYF. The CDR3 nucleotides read TGTGCCAGCAGCCCCGGACTAGCCCTACAAGAGACCCAGTACTTC.

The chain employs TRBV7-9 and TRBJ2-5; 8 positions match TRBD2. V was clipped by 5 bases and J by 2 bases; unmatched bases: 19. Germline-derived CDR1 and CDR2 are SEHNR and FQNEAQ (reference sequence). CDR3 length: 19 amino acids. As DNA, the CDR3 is TGTGCCAGCAGCCCCCAAGGGGCCAGCGGGGGTGTACCTCAAGAGACCCAGTACTTC. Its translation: CASSPQGASGGVPQETQYF.

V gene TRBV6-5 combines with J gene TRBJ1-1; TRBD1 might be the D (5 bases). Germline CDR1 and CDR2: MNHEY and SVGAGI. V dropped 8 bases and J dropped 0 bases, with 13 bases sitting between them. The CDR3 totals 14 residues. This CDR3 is CASLPGRMNTEAFF. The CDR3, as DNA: TGTGCCAGCCTACCGGGACGGATGAACACTGAAGCTTTCTTT.

For the CDR3, the DNA is TGTACCAGCAGAGGGACAGGGGGCATCCAGACCCAGTACTTC. This translates into CTSRGTGGIQTQYF. The chain employs TRBV21-1 and TRBJ2-5; TRBD1, the table's D call, was not compared with the DNA. TRBV21-1 is a listed pseudogene. CDR3 length equals 14 residues.

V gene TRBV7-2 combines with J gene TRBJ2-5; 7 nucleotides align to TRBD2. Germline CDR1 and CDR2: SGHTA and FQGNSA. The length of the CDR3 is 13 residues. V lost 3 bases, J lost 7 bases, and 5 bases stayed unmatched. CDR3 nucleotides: TGTGCCAGCAGCTTCGTGGAGCGGGGGACCCAGTACTTC. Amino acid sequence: CASSFVERGTQYF. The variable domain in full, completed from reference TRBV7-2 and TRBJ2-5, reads GAGVSQSPSNKVTEKGKDVELRCDPISGHTALYWYRQSLGQGLEFLIYFQGNSAPDKSGLPSDRFSAERTGGSVSTLTIQRTQQEDSAVYLCASSFVERGTQYFGPGTRLLVL.

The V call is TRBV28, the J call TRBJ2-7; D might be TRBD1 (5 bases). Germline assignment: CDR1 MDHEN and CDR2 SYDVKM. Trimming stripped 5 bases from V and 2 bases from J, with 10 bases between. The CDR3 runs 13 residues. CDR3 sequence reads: CASSDDSPYEQYF. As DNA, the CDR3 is TGTGCCAGCAGTGATGACAGCCCCTACGAGCAGTACTTC.

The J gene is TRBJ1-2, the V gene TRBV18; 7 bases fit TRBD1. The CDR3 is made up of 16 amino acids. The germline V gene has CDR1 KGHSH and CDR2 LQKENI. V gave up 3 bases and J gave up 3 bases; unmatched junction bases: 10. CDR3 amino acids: CASSPPHTGADYGYTF. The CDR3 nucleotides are TGTGCCAGCTCACCGCCTCACACAGGGGCGGACTATGGCTACACCTTC. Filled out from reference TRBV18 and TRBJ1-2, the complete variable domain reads NAGVMQNPRHLVRRRGQEARLRCSPMKGHSHVYWYRQLPEEGLKFMVYLQKENIIDESGMPKERFSAEFPKEGPSILRIQQVVRGDSAAYFCASSPPHTGADYGYTFGSGTRLTVV.

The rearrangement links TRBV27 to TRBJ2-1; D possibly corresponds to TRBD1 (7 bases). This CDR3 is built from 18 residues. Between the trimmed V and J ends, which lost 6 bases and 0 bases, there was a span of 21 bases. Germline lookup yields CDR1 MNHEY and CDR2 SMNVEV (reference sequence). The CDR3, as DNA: TGTGCCAGCAGCCGCCAGGGACAGACGGACTACTCCTACAATGAGCAGTTCTTC. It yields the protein CASSRQGQTDYSYNEQFF.

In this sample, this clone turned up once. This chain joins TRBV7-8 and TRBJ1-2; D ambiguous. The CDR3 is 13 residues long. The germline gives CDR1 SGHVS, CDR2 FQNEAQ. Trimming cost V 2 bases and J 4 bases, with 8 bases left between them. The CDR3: CASSLSNRYGYTF. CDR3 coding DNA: TGTGCCAGCAGCTTAAGTAACCGCTATGGCTACACCTTC.

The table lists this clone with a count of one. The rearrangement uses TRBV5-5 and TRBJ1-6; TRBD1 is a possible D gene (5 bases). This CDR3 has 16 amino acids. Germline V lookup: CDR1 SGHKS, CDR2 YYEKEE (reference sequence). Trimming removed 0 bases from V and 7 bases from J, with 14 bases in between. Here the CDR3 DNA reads TGTGCCAGCAGCTTGGGGCAGGGCAGACTAAATTCACCCCTCCACTTT. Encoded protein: CASSLGQGRLNSPLHF. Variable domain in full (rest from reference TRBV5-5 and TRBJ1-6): DAGVTQSPTHLIKTRGQQVTLRCSPISGHKSVSWYQQVLGQGPQFIFQYYEKEERGRGNFPDRFSARQFPNYSSELNVNALLLGDSALYLCASSLGQGRLNSPLHFGNGTRLTVT.